What follows are 20 T cell receptor beta chains derived from one specimen sequenced in a study of identical twins. TCRdb used MiXCR to reprocess the 5' RACE reads, holding one entry per CDR3 protein. The sample has 600,000 to 800,000 distinct CDR3 sequences; roughly 20% are singletons. This sample also appeared in a second study, on T cells expressing NK-cell markers.

The sample consisted of PBMCs. These TCRs come from a woman aged 18-29 years in good health.

The rearrangement links TRBV20-1 to TRBJ1-1; D is undetermined. Germline CDR1 DFQATT, CDR2 SNEGSKA (reference sequence). There are 12 residues in the CDR3. V was clipped by 3 bases and J by 4 bases, with 9 bases between them. For the CDR3, the DNA is TGCAGTGCTAGGGAAGGTCCCACTGAAGCTTTCTTT. This sequence encodes CSAREGPTEAFF.

The chain is built from TRBV14 and TRBJ2-3; the D call may be TRBD1 or TRBD2 (5 bases each). Germline loops: CDR1 SGHDN, CDR2 FVKESK. This CDR3 spans 15 amino acids. Trimming took 2 bases from V and 0 from J, leaving 9 bases between them. The CDR3, as DNA: TGTGCCAGCAGCCAACGGGACCGCAGCACAGATACGCAGTATTTT. Translating gives CASSQRDRSTDTQYF.

DNA of the CDR3: TGCGCCAGCAGTGAGATCGGACAGGGGACTAGAGATACGCAGTATTTT. It encodes CASSEIGQGTRDTQYF. This chain connects TRBV10-1 to TRBJ2-3; the D gene is possibly TRBD1 (9 bases). In germline, CDR1 is WNHNN, CDR2 SYGVQD (reference sequence). The CDR3 runs 16 residues. The germline V and J ends were trimmed by 2 bases and 5 bases, with 17 bases remaining between them.

This clonotype was seen only a few times. This chain joins TRBV28 and TRBJ2-3; D is possibly TRBD2 (6 bases). Trimming stripped 3 bases from V and 0 bases from J, with 25 bases between. The V gene's germline CDR1 is MDHEN and CDR2 SYDVKM. The CDR3 spans 20 residues. The CDR3 loop reads CASSFDRWGVPSISTDTQYF. The CDR3 bases are TGTGCCAGCAGTTTTGATAGGTGGGGGGTCCCATCGATAAGCACAGATACGCAGTATTTT.

This clonotype was observed a few times. The chain combines TRBV20-1 with TRBJ2-3; TRBD2 matches at 10 bases. The CDR3 length is 14 residues. V dropped 2 bases and J dropped 5; count of bases not matched to a gene: 4. Per germline, CDR1 DFQATT and CDR2 SNEGSKA (reference sequence). The CDR3 loop reads CSARMASGRDTQYF. The DNA for the CDR3 is TGCAGTGCTAGAATGGCTAGCGGGAGAGATACGCAGTATTTT.

This sequence joins TRBV5-1 and TRBJ2-1, with 9 positions matching TRBD1. The germline V gene encodes CDR1 SGHRS and CDR2 YFSETQ. V trimming: 5 bases; J trimming: 10 bases; junction bases outside the gene matches: 13. The CDR3 has 15 residues. CDR3 residues: CASSRVGTGKEEQFF. The CDR3 DNA reads as TGCGCCAGCAGTAGGGTGGGGACAGGGAAAGAAGAGCAGTTCTTC.

The chain uses TRBV2 and TRBJ2-5; maybe TRBD2 (6 bases). V was clipped by 3 bases and J by 0 bases, with 8 bases between them. Germline-derived CDR1 and CDR2 are SNHLY and FYNNEI. This CDR3 is built from 14 residues. The CDR3 nucleotides are TGTGCCAGCAGTGAGGGGACTTACCAAGAGACCCAGTACTTC. Residues: CASSEGTYQETQYF.

The chain uses TRBV11-2 and TRBJ2-4; no definite D call. The CDR3 length is 11 residues. V was trimmed by 2 bases and J by 8 bases, leaving 4 bases between them. Germline V gene sequence: CDR1 SGHAT, CDR2 FQNNGV. Here the CDR3 reads CASSLTYIQYF. CDR3 bases: TGTGCCAGCAGCTTAACTTACATTCAGTACTTC.

The chain links TRBV10-3 to TRBJ2-1, with D perhaps matching TRBD1 (6 bases). V was clipped by 7 bases and J by 0 bases, with 13 bases between them. Germline loops: CDR1 ENHRY, CDR2 SYGVKD. The CDR3 extends over 15 amino acids. CDR3: CAIKSQGSSYNEQFF. CDR3 nucleotides: TGTGCCATCAAGTCTCAGGGGAGCTCCTACAATGAGCAGTTCTTC.

The rearrangement joins TRBV5-1 to TRBJ2-5; D possibly corresponds to TRBD2 (5 bases). V was trimmed by 3 bases and J by 0 bases, leaving 15 bases between them. The CDR3 is made up of 16 amino acids. Per germline, CDR1 SGHRS and CDR2 YFSETQ. CDR3 sequence (DNA): TGCGCCAGCAGCTCGACTACCGGGTTTTACCAAGAGACCCAGTACTTC. Protein: CASSSTTGFYQETQYF.

The chain uses TRBV20-1 and TRBJ2-1; the D is unclear. V was shortened by 3 bases and J by 10 bases, with 7 bases between the two germline ends. Germline values: CDR1 DFQATT, CDR2 SNEGSKA (reference sequence). The CDR3 totals 10 residues. CDR3 region: CSASPKEQFF. The CDR3 bases are TGCAGTGCTAGTCCAAAGGAGCAGTTCTTC.

This clonotype was detected only a few times. V usage is TRBV10-3 and J usage is TRBJ2-7; TRBD2 might be the D (5 bases). The CDR3 length is 14 residues. CDR1 is ENHRY, CDR2 SYGVKD, per germline. The V gene lost 6 bases and the J gene lost 3 bases, with 15 bases spanning the gap. In nucleotides, the CDR3 is TGTGCCATCAGCGCGGTGGGAGAGTACTACGAGCAGTACTTC. It codes for CAISAVGEYYEQYF.

This clonotype was picked up a small number of times. The rearrangement joins TRBV7-2 to TRBJ2-1; D tentatively reads TRBD1 or TRBD2 (6 bases each). CDR3 length: 15 amino acids. Trimming took off 5 bases at V and 2 bases at J, with 13 bases between the two ends. CDR1 is SGHTA, CDR2 FQGNSA, per germline. The CDR3 loop is CASSLLGGTYNEQFF. CDR3 DNA: TGTGCCAGCAGCCTGTTGGGGGGCACCTACAATGAGCAGTTCTTC.

V gene TRBV7-2 combines with J gene TRBJ2-5; 9 bases line up with TRBD2. The CDR3 is 15 amino acids. With V trimmed by 5 bases and J by 7 bases, 11 bases remained unmatched. Germline V gene sequence: CDR1 SGHTA, CDR2 FQGNSA. The CDR3 loop reads CASSPGLARRGTQYF. The CDR3 DNA is TGTGCCAGCAGCCCGGGACTAGCACGGAGAGGGACCCAGTACTTC. Full variable domain (missing parts from reference TRBV7-2 and TRBJ2-5): GAGVSQSPSNKVTEKGKDVELRCDPISGHTALYWYRQSLGQGLEFLIYFQGNSAPDKSGLPSDRFSAERTGGSVSTLTIQRTQQEDSAVYLCASSPGLARRGTQYFGPGTRLLVL.

V and J are TRBV2 and TRBJ2-5, with D uncertain. The germline V gene has CDR1 SNHLY and CDR2 FYNNEI. V was pared by 4 bases and J by 7 bases, with 10 bases between. The CDR3 is 12 residues long. This CDR3 reads CASSAQVWTQYF. In nucleotides, the CDR3 is TGTGCCAGCAGTGCTCAAGTGTGGACCCAGTACTTC.

This clonotype was recorded at least ten times. The CDR3: CASTEVPVTYEQYF. DNA for the CDR3: TGTGCCAGCACCGAGGTTCCGGTCACCTACGAGCAGTACTTC. The chain recombines TRBV2 with TRBJ2-7; D is unresolved. CDR3 length: 14 amino acids. Trimming took off 7 bases at V and 2 bases at J, with 15 bases between the two ends. Germline values: CDR1 SNHLY, CDR2 FYNNEI.

The J gene is TRBJ1-3, the V gene TRBV6-1, with D unresolved. The CDR3 loop spans 16 amino acids. The ends were cut back, 6 bases at V and 0 bases at J, with 15 bases in the middle. CDR1 and CDR2 (germline): MNHNS, SASEGT. CDR3 region: CASRLTGTSSGNTIYF. The CDR3 DNA follows: TGTGCCAGCAGACTAACGGGCACGAGCTCTGGAAACACCATATATTTT.

The rearrangement joins TRBV4-3 to TRBJ2-2, with D maybe TRBD1 (5 bases). The CDR3 spans 19 residues. Trimming left V 0 bases short and J 3 bases short, with 20 bases between. Germline V gene data show CDR1 as LGHNA and CDR2 as YSLEER. Here the CDR3 reads CASSQDLIGIRDHTGELFF. The CDR3 DNA sequence: TGCGCCAGCAGCCAAGACTTGATCGGTATCAGGGATCACACCGGGGAGCTGTTTTTT.

In this sample, this clonotype turned up once. The rearrangement uses TRBV20-1 and TRBJ2-1, with 14 bases lining up with TRBD2. Looked up from germline, CDR1 is DFQATT and CDR2 is SNEGSKA (reference sequence). The CDR3 consists of 17 residues. V gave up 6 bases and J gave up 2 bases; unmatched junction bases: 9. The CDR3 DNA sequence: TGCAGTGCCCAAGTCGGACTAGCGGGGGGACCCTACAATGAGCAGTTCTTC. As protein: CSAQVGLAGGPYNEQFF.

The sample holds one count of this clonotype. V gene TRBV12-5 combines with J gene TRBJ2-5; possibly TRBD2 for D (6 bases). V gave up 6 bases and J gave up 5 bases, with 10 bases separating them. The germline gives CDR1 LGHNT, CDR2 FRNRAP. The CDR3 has 12 residues. The CDR3 DNA follows: TGTGCTAGTGGCCCGGGGGAGGAGACCCAGTACTTC. Protein product: CASGPGEETQYF.